One sample yielded the 7 T cell receptor beta chains listed below, sequenced in a study of glioma-infiltrating T cells. TCR alpha and beta CDR3 regions were amplified from RNA using iRepertoire nested multiplex PCR. TCRdb re-analysed the multiplex PCR reads in MiXCR, keeping a single row per CDR3 protein. The data hold 150,000 or so distinct CDR3 sequences, with roughly two fifths observed a single time. Sample: glioma tissue, nonneoplastic brain tissue, or PBMCs (not recorded which). All receptors derive from a human donor with low-grade glioma or glioblastoma, undergoing nonglioma brain surgery, or in good health (not recorded which).

About this clonotype: In this CDR3 the conserved last residue, phenylalanine or tryptophan, is missing, so a read error is likely. J is TRBJ1-2 and V is TRBV6-5; D remains ambiguous. The CDR3 spans 15 residues. V was cut by 3 bases and J by 2 bases, with 13 bases left in between. Germline CDR1 is MNHEY and CDR2 is SVGAGI. This CDR3 reads CASSYTAGFNYGYTL. In DNA form, the CDR3 reads TGTGCCAGCAGTTATACTGCCGGATTCAACTATGGCTACACCCTC.

V usage is TRBV20-1 and J usage is TRBJ2-3, with D possibly matching TRBD2 (5 bases). Per the germline V gene, CDR1 is DFQATT and CDR2 is SNEGSKA (reference sequence). The ends were cut back, 2 bases at V and 6 bases at J, with 18 bases in the middle. This CDR3 has 15 residues. The CDR3 spells CSARYSERLMDTQYF. The DNA of the CDR3 is TGCAGTGCTAGATATAGCGAGAGACTAATGGATACGCAGTATTTT.

The J gene is TRBJ1-4, the V gene TRBV20-1; the D is unclear. The germline CDR1 and CDR2 sequences are DFQATT and SNEGSKA (reference sequence). Trimming shortened V by 1 base and J by 5 bases, and 5 bases separated the two germline ends. The CDR3 has 12 amino acids. The CDR3 region is CSARVGNEKLFF. The CDR3 region has the DNA TGCAGTGCTAGAGTCGGGAATGAAAAACTGTTTTTT.

This chain connects TRBV7-8 to TRBJ2-5; possible D gene TRBD2, 5 bases. This CDR3 region has 14 residues. CDR1 is SGHVS, CDR2 FQNEAQ, per germline. Trimming left V 3 bases short and J 3 bases short, with 11 bases between. This CDR3 reads CASSLSGEKETQYF. DNA of the CDR3: TGTGCCAGCAGCTTGTCCGGGGAAAAAGAGACCCAGTACTTC. Looking up the rest from reference TRBV7-8 and TRBJ2-5 gives the full variable domain: GAGVSQSPRYKVAKRGQDVALRCDPISGHVSLFWYQQALGQGPEFLTYFQNEAQLDKSGLPSDRFFAERPEGSVSTLKIQRTQQEDSAVYLCASSLSGEKETQYFGPGTRLLVL.

Concerning this clonotype: A much larger clone differs by one base, so this may be a read error. This chain joins TRBV20-1 and TRBJ2-5, with no clear D. CDR1 and CDR2 (germline): DFQATT, SNEGSKA (reference sequence). The CDR3 sequence is 11 residues long. The CDR3 protein is CSAELQETKYF. In DNA form, the CDR3 reads TGCAGTGCGGAACTCCAAGAGACCAAGTACTTC.

This rearrangement joins TRBV6-2 or TRBV6-3 to TRBJ2-2; D gene unclear. This CDR3 contains 15 residues. Trimming removed 6 bases at V and 1 base at J, with 12 bases between. Germline V gives CDR1 MNHEY, CDR2 SVGEGT. CDR3 DNA: TGTGCCAGCAGAAGGCCCCGACAGAACACCGGGGAGCTGTTTTTT. Translated: CASRRPRQNTGELFF.

This clonotype appeared many times. The chain is built from TRBV7-2 and TRBJ2-3; no definite D call. Germline V gene lookup returns CDR1 SGHTA and CDR2 FQGNSA. V gave up 3 bases and J gave up 2 bases, with 12 bases separating them. The CDR3 sequence is 15 residues long. The CDR3 loop reads CASSLSPGPTDTQYF. The CDR3 nucleotides read TGTGCCAGCAGCTTGTCCCCAGGACCCACAGATACGCAGTATTTT.